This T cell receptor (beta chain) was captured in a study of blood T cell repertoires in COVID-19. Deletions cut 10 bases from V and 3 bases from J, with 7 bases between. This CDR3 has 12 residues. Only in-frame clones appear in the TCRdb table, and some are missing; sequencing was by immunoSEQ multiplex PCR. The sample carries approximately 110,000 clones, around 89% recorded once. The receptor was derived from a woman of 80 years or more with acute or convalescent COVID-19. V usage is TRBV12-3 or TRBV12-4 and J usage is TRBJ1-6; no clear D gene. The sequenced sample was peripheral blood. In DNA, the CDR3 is TGTGCCACGCGAGGCTATAATTCACCCCTCCACTTT. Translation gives CATRGYNSPLHF.